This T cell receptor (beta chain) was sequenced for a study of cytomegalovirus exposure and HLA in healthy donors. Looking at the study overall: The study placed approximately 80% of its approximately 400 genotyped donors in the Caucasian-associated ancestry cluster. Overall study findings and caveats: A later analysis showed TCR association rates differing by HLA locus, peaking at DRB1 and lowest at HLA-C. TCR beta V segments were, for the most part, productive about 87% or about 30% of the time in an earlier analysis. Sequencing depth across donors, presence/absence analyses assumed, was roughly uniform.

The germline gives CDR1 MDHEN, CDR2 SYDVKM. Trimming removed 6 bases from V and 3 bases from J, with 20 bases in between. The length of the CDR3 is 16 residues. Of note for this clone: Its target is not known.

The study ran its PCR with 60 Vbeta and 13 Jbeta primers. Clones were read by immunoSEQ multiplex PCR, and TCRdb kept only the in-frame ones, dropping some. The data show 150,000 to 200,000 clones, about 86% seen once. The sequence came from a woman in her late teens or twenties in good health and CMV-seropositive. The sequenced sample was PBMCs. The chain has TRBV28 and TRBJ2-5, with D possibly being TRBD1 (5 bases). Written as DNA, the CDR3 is TGTGCCAGCAGCGCTTGGACAACTGCCAAAGAAGAGACCCAGTACTTC. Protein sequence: CASSAWTTAKEETQYF.